The clone carrying this T cell receptor beta chain came up many times. One end of the junction does not line up with germline, which may come from a read error. The authors prepared the TCRbeta library with unique molecular identifiers. MiXCR, applied by TCRdb to the PCR reads, yields one record per CDR3 protein. This table has approximately 240,000 distinct CDR3 sequences, approximately 9.5% appearing once. These data originate in a study of T-cell reconstitution after alpha-beta-depleted transplantation in children. Germline V gives CDR1 WSHSY, CDR2 SAAADI. The CDR3 spans 9 residues. This chain uses TRBV10-2 with TRBJ2-5; D might be TRBD2 (5 bases). The sample consisted of PBMCs from the stem cell graft donor, taken from the stem cell graft. The receptor was isolated from a human donor who donated a stem cell graft to a child with acute lymphoblastic leukemia. The CDR3 coding sequence is TGCGCCAGCAGCAAGGACGGGGACTTC. Protein sequence: CASSKDGDF.